A single sample gave rise to the 13 T cell receptor beta chains below, sequenced in a study of STAT5B mutations in CD4+ large granular lymphocyte leukemia. The protocol was immunoSEQ multiplex PCR, while the TCRdb copy is restricted to in-frame clones and leaves out a portion. The sample contains roughly 30,000 clones, around 80% of which appear only once. The sample consisted of CD4+ T cells from blood buffy coats. These receptors originate from a human donor in good health.

The V gene is TRBV10-3, the J gene TRBJ2-7; D is possibly TRBD1 (6 bases). CDR3 size: 12 residues. The germline gives CDR1 ENHRY, CDR2 SYGVKD. V lost 7 bases and J lost 5, with 12 bases in between. CDR3 protein: CAIKGVGDEQYF. The CDR3 DNA is TGTGCCATCAAGGGGGTAGGCGACGAGCAGTACTTC.

The chain is built from TRBV5-8 and TRBJ2-7, with D possibly matching TRBD2 (6 bases). The germline CDR1 and CDR2 sequences are SGHTS and YDEGEE. The CDR3 consists of 14 residues. Trimming shortened V by 3 bases and J by 6 bases, and 16 bases separated the two germline ends. The CDR3 nucleotides are TGTGCCAGCAGCTCCCGTCCGGGGGTGAGCGAGCAGTACGTC. Its translation: CASSSRPGVSEQYV.

The table lists this clone with a count of one. The chain joins TRBV5-6 to TRBJ2-3; 10 nucleotides align to TRBD2. V lost 1 base, J lost 9 bases, and 8 bases stayed unmatched. The CDR3 is made up of 15 amino acids. CDR1 SGHDT and CDR2 YYEEEE come from the germline V gene. This chain's CDR3 is CASSLKSSGRGTQYF. Written as DNA, the CDR3 is TGTGCCAGCAGCTTGAAGTCTAGCGGGAGAGGGACGCAGTATTTT.

This chain uses TRBV7-9 with TRBJ2-5; D ambiguous. The germline V gene has CDR1 SEHNR and CDR2 FQNEAQ (reference sequence). The CDR3 has 15 residues. Trimming took off 5 bases at V and 2 bases at J, with 15 bases between the two ends. The CDR3 is CASSLVVLPQETQYF. In DNA form, the CDR3 reads TGTGCCAGCAGCCTAGTGGTACTACCTCAAGAGACCCAGTACTTC.

V gene TRBV11-2 combines with J gene TRBJ2-3; possibly TRBD1 or TRBD2 for D (6 bases each). Germline loops: CDR1 SGHAT, CDR2 FQNNGV. This CDR3 is 14 amino acids long. V was trimmed by 5 bases and J by 0 bases, leaving 9 bases between them. The CDR3 nucleotides are TGTGCCAGCAGCGGGGGGCTCAGCACAGATACGCAGTATTTT. This encodes CASSGGLSTDTQYF.

The chain uses TRBV6-5 and TRBJ2-1; 10 nucleotides match TRBD2. Germline CDR1 and CDR2: MNHEY and SVGAGI. The CDR3 loop spans 15 amino acids. The J segment lost 0 bases and the V segment lost 4 bases, leaving 0 bases of the junction unmatched. The CDR3 bases are TGTGCCAGCAGTTCTAGCGGGGGCTCCTACAATGAGCAGTTCTTC. Translation gives CASSSSGGSYNEQFF.

The chain uses TRBV4-1 and TRBJ2-2; TRBD2 aligns across 9 bases. After removal of 4 bases from V and 0 bases from J, the junction contained 6 bases not matched to a gene. This CDR3 comprises 17 residues. The germline gives CDR1 MGHRA, CDR2 YSYEKL. The CDR3 DNA sequence: TGCGCCAGCAGCCGCGGGCTAGCGGGGACGAACACCGGGGAGCTGTTTTTT. Protein sequence: CASSRGLAGTNTGELFF.

The rearrangement joins TRBV18 to TRBJ1-1; D not certain. V lost 4 bases and J 1 base, leaving 7 bases between the germline ends. CDR3 length: 13 residues. Per germline, CDR1 KGHSH and CDR2 LQKENI. The CDR3 DNA is TGTGCCAGCTCACTCGGTAGGAACACTGAAGCTTTCTTT. As protein: CASSLGRNTEAFF.

The chain recombines TRBV28 with TRBJ1-4; D is undetermined. CDR1 is MDHEN, CDR2 SYDVKM, per germline. V shed 2 bases and J shed 8 bases, with 12 bases lying between them. This CDR3 is 14 amino acids long. The DNA of the CDR3 is TGTGCCAGCAGTTTACCAACAAGGAGGGAAAAACTGTTTTTT. This encodes CASSLPTRREKLFF.

This clone was seen just once. V is TRBV10-3 and J is TRBJ1-6; the match to TRBD1 covers 8 bases. CDR1 ENHRY and CDR2 SYGVKD come from the germline V gene. With V trimmed by 4 bases and J by 3 bases, 11 bases remained unmatched. The CDR3 runs to 18 residues. This CDR3 reads CAISAGQANLHYNSPLHF. CDR3 coding DNA: TGTGCCATCAGTGCGGGACAGGCTAACCTACACTATAATTCACCCCTCCACTTT.

The DNA of the CDR3 is TGCAGTGGGGGGGGGACAGAACAAGAGACCCAGTACTTC. This translates into CSGGGTEQETQYF. The chain employs TRBV29-1 and TRBJ2-5; the D call may be TRBD1 or TRBD2 (7 bases each). The CDR3 totals 13 residues. Germline V gives CDR1 SQVTM, CDR2 ANQGSEA. The entire variable domain, with the rest obtained from reference TRBV29-1 and TRBJ2-5, is as follows: SAVISQKPSRDICQRGTSLTIQCQVDSQVTMMFWYRQQPGQSLTLIATANQGSEATYESGFVIDKFPISRPNLTFSTLTVSNMSPEDSSIYLCSGGGTEQETQYFGPGTRLLVL.

The chain employs TRBV7-2 and TRBJ2-5; 9 bases match TRBD1. Germline V gene lookup returns CDR1 SGHTA and CDR2 FQGNSA. CDR3 size: 14 residues. V lost 2 bases to trimming and J lost 4 bases; unmatched junction nucleotides: 2. The CDR3 DNA sequence: TGTGCCAGCAGCTTATTGGGACAGGGAGAGACCCAGTACTTC. This gives the protein CASSLLGQGETQYF.

The table lists this clone with a few counts. The V and J genes are TRBV5-1 and TRBJ1-1; TRBD1 agrees at 8 bases. This CDR3 comprises 14 residues. In germline, CDR1 is SGHRS, CDR2 YFSETQ. J gave up 5 bases and V 0 bases, and 3 bases lay outside the gene matches. CDR3 nucleotide sequence: TGCGCCAGCAGCTTGGTGACAGGGGTTACTGAAGCTTTCTTT. It is translated as CASSLVTGVTEAFF.